The clone carrying this T cell receptor beta chain was observed at least ten times. CDR1 is GTSNPN, CDR2 SVGIG, per germline (reference sequence). The length of the CDR3 is 13 residues. Trimming took 2 bases from V and 2 from J, leaving 9 bases between them. This sample is part of a study of Graves' ophthalmopathy and Graves' hyperthyroidism. CDR3 regions of TCR beta were amplified from RNA transcripts. First-round RT-PCR with HTBI primers preceded a second-round multiplex PCR. TCRdb ran MiXCR on the multiplex PCR reads and lists one entry per CDR3 protein. The sample consists of 360,000 or so distinct CDR3 sequences, about 17% of them appearing once.

The origin of this receptor is a woman under 30 with Graves' ophthalmopathy. Specimen: peripheral blood. The chain uses TRBV30 and TRBJ1-1; D is uncertain. The CDR3 DNA is TGTGCCTGGAGTTTCAATCTAAACACTGAAGCTTTCTTT. Residues: CAWSFNLNTEAFF.